The next 5 T cell receptor beta chains were all read from a single sample in a study of identical twins. TCRdb passed the 5' RACE reads through MiXCR, listing each CDR3 protein once. The profile shows 600,000 to 700,000 distinct CDR3 sequences, around 20% of them singletons. The same sample was also studied in work on T cells expressing NK-cell markers.

The sample consisted of PBMCs. These receptors were collected from a young woman in good health.

This clonotype occurred many times. The chain uses TRBV12-3 or TRBV12-4 and TRBJ2-5, with 8 bases fitting TRBD2. This CDR3 is 13 amino acids long. V shed 4 bases, J shed 4 bases, and the junction held 2 bases outside the gene matches. The CDR3, as DNA: TGTGCCAGCAGTTCCAGCGGGGGAGAGACCCAGTACTTC. Translated, it gives CASSSSGGETQYF.

The chain combines TRBV29-1 with TRBJ2-4; 9 nucleotides match TRBD1. CDR1 is SQVTM, CDR2 ANQGSEA, per germline. V was clipped by 7 bases and J by 6 bases; unmatched bases: 10. This CDR3 is built from 14 residues. The chain's CDR3 is CSARPQGAGNIQYF. For the CDR3, the DNA is TGCAGCGCTAGACCACAGGGGGCGGGAAACATTCAGTACTTC.

This clonotype appeared many times. The CDR3 DNA reads TGTGCCAGCAGTTTAGCTCTGGTCGGCGACGAGCAGTACTTC. It yields the protein CASSLALVGDEQYF. The chain carries TRBV12-3 or TRBV12-4 and TRBJ2-7; D gene unclear. This CDR3 contains 14 residues. V gave up 0 bases and J gave up 5 bases, with 11 bases separating them.

V gene TRBV11-2 combines with J gene TRBJ1-6, with a weak D call TRBD1 (5 bases). The germline V gene has CDR1 SGHAT and CDR2 FQNNGV. The CDR3 is 16 residues long. V gave up 2 bases and J gave up 5 bases, with 13 bases separating them. The CDR3 loop reads CASSLRIGTDNSPLHF. As DNA, the CDR3 is TGTGCCAGCAGCTTAAGGATCGGGACGGATAATTCACCCCTCCACTTT.

This clonotype has only a few counts. V and J are TRBV7-2 and TRBJ2-1, with a possible D match to TRBD1 (6 bases). The CDR3 is 15 amino acids. Germline CDR1 SGHTA, CDR2 FQGNSA. V shed 3 bases and J shed 4 bases, with 13 bases lying between them. The CDR3 DNA reads as TGTGCCAGCAGCTTCCAGGGGACCCGATACAATGAGCAGTTCTTC. Translation gives CASSFQGTRYNEQFF.